This T cell receptor (beta chain) was identified in a study of siplizumab effects on memory and regulatory T cells. This clone appeared once. V lost 6 bases and J lost 6, with 15 bases in between. There are 14 residues in the CDR3. Germline V gives CDR1 MNHNS, CDR2 SASEGT. Produced via immunoSEQ multiplex PCR; TCRdb's table is partial and in-frame only. The repertoire holds 80,000 to 130,000 clones, with about 91% as singletons. This receptor was taken from a human donor in good health. The chain joins TRBV6-1 to TRBJ1-5; a weak D match, TRBD1 (5 bases). Material for sequencing was Tregs sorted from blood. CDR3: CASSPRGSFQPQHF. The CDR3 DNA reads TGTGCCAGCAGCCCGAGGGGTTCGTTTCAGCCCCAGCATTTT.